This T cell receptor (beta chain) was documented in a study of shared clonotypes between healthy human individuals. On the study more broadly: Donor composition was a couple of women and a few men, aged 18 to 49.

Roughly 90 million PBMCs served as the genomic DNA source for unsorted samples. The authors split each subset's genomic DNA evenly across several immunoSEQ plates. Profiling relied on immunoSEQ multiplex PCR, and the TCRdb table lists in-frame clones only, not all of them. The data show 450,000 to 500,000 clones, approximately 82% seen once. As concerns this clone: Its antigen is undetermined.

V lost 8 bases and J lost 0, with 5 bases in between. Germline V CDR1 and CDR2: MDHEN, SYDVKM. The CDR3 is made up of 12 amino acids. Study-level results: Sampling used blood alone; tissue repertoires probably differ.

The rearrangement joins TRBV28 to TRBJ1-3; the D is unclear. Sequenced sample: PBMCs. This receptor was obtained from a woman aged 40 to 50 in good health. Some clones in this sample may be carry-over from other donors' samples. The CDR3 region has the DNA TGTGCCAGCTTTAGCTCTGGAAACACCATATATTTT. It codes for CASFSSGNTIYF.